These 25 T cell receptor beta chains were sequenced from one sample in a study of T cell changes during pregnancy in multiple sclerosis. Generated by immunoSEQ multiplex PCR, the TCRdb table keeps only in-frame clones and is missing some. There are about 40,000 clones in the sample; about 88% occur only once, and approximately 1.2% lies in the top ten. Sequencing was performed on CD4+ T cells from peripheral blood mononuclear cells, taken in the second trimester of pregnancy. The receptors stem from a female donor with multiple sclerosis, enrolled in a pregnancy study.

CDR3 coding DNA: TGTGCCAGCAAACCTTCAGGGCACGTCTACGAGCAGTACTTC. As protein: CASKPSGHVYEQYF. The J gene is TRBJ2-7, the V gene TRBV27; tentatively, D is TRBD1 (5 bases). CDR1 is MNHEY and CDR2 is SMNVEV in the germline V gene (reference sequence). The CDR3 consists of 14 residues. Between the trimmed V and J ends, which lost 7 bases and 3 bases, there was a span of 16 bases.

This chain joins TRBV27 and TRBJ1-1; 8 bases align to TRBD1. The V and J ends lost 5 bases and 5 bases, in that order; junction bases with no gene match: 7. CDR3 size: 14 residues. Germline assignment: CDR1 MNHEY and CDR2 SMNVEV (reference sequence). CDR3 coding DNA: TGTGCCAGCAGTCTAACAGGGGGTGGAACTGAAGCTTTCTTT. Amino acids: CASSLTGGGTEAFF.

The CDR3 reads CASAPALGTSGYEQYF. The CDR3 nucleotides read TGTGCCAGCGCCCCGGCCCTAGGGACTAGCGGATACGAGCAGTACTTC. The chain recombines TRBV5-4 with TRBJ2-7; 11 bases agree with TRBD2. V lost 7 bases to trimming and J lost 4 bases; unmatched junction nucleotides: 13. The germline V gene encodes CDR1 SGHNT and CDR2 YYREEE (reference sequence). The CDR3 spans 16 residues.

This clone came up once. This chain joins TRBV7-6 and TRBJ2-7; tentative D call: TRBD1 (6 bases). This CDR3 is built from 12 residues. In germline, CDR1 is SGHVS, CDR2 FNYEAQ. The V gene lost 3 bases and the J gene lost 5 bases, with 8 bases spanning the gap. In nucleotides, the CDR3 is TGTGCCAGCAGCTTCCCAGGGGACGAGCAGTACTTC. Protein product: CASSFPGDEQYF. Full variable domain (remainder filled in from reference TRBV7-6 and TRBJ2-7): GAGVSQSPRYKVTKRGQDVALRCDPISGHVSLYWYRQALGQGPEFLTYFNYEAQQDKSGLPNDRFSAERPEGSISTLTIQRTEQRDSAMYRCASSFPGDEQYFGPGTRLTVT.

Only a few counts were recorded for this clone. This chain joins TRBV19 and TRBJ2-1; 13 positions agree with TRBD2. The CDR3 has 15 residues. Per germline, CDR1 LNHDA and CDR2 SQIVND (reference sequence). Losses at the gene ends were 6 bases for V and 9 bases for J; bases not matched to a gene: 8. The CDR3, as DNA: TGTGCCAGTAGGTGGACTAGCGGGAGAGCAGGTGAGCAGTTCTTC. Translated, it gives CASRWTSGRAGEQFF. The complete variable domain, with remaining parts taken from reference TRBV19 and TRBJ2-1, reads DGGITQSPKYLFRKEGQNVTLSCEQNLNHDAMYWYRQDPGQGLRLIYYSQIVNDFQKGDIAEGYSVSREKKESFPLTVTSAQKNPTAFYLCASRWTSGRAGEQFFGPGTRLTVL.

The genes are TRBV19 and TRBJ1-5, with D possibly matching TRBD1 (6 bases). Deletions cut 5 bases from V and 3 bases from J, with 14 bases between. There are 15 residues in the CDR3. CDR1 is LNHDA and CDR2 is SQIVND in the germline V gene (reference sequence). The CDR3 DNA reads TGTGCCAGTAGTCCGGGGACAAATTTCAATCAGCCCCAGCATTTT. Protein sequence: CASSPGTNFNQPQHF.

The genes are TRBV28 and TRBJ2-1, with D possibly being TRBD1 (5 bases). Per the germline V gene, CDR1 is MDHEN and CDR2 is SYDVKM. The V end was cut by 3 bases, the J end by 5 bases, with 11 bases between. CDR3 size: 14 residues. Written as DNA, the CDR3 is TGTGCCAGCAGTTTGCTGGGGCCTCACAATGAGCAGTTCTTC. This gives the protein CASSLLGPHNEQFF.

This chain connects TRBV4-2 to TRBJ1-1; D is possibly TRBD1 (6 bases). Germline assignment: CDR1 LGHNA and CDR2 YNFKEQ. Trimming took 1 base from V and 3 from J, leaving 21 bases between them. The CDR3 has 18 amino acids. CDR3 bases: TGTGCCAGCAGCCAAGGTAACAGGGCGAGGGGTATGGACACTGAAGCTTTCTTT. This encodes CASSQGNRARGMDTEAFF.

The CDR3 is CATRSEGQNTEAFF. The CDR3 DNA reads TGTGCCACCAGGTCGGAGGGGCAGAACACTGAAGCTTTCTTT. The V call is TRBV10-3, the J call TRBJ1-1, with D perhaps matching TRBD1 (5 bases). Per germline, CDR1 ENHRY and CDR2 SYGVKD. Trimming shortened V by 10 bases and J by 1 base, and 16 bases separated the two germline ends. The CDR3 length is 14 residues.

This chain links TRBV15 with TRBJ2-5; TRBD1 aligns across 9 bases. Gene TRBJ2-7 matches the end of the DNA better, so the J call may be wrong. This CDR3 has 17 amino acids. Germline CDR1 LNHNV, CDR2 YYDKDF (reference sequence). The CDR3 DNA is TGTGCCACCAGCGGATTAGCCACGGGACAGGGCTCCTACGAGCAGTACTTC. This gives the protein CATSGLATGQGSYEQYF.

V is TRBV9 and J is TRBJ2-1, with 8 positions matching TRBD2. Germline V gene lookup returns CDR1 SGDLS and CDR2 YYNGEE. Losses at the gene ends were 0 bases for V and 7 bases for J; bases not matched to a gene: 9. The CDR3 extends over 16 amino acids. CDR3 sequence: CASSVGGGRPGNEQFF. In nucleotides, the CDR3 is TGTGCCAGCAGCGTAGGGGGCGGGAGGCCGGGGAATGAGCAGTTCTTC.

This sequence joins TRBV4-2 and TRBJ1-4, with D perhaps matching TRBD1 (5 bases). The V gene lost 0 bases and the J gene lost 7 bases, with 15 bases spanning the gap. In germline, CDR1 is LGHNA, CDR2 YNFKEQ. The CDR3 loop spans 16 amino acids. The CDR3 is CASSQEGLGSGEKLFF. CDR3 in DNA: TGTGCCAGCAGCCAAGAGGGGCTCGGGAGTGGTGAAAAACTGTTTTTT.

The chain recombines TRBV5-1 with TRBJ2-7, with a weak D call TRBD1 (6 bases). The CDR3 totals 16 residues. The germline V gene has CDR1 SGHRS and CDR2 YFSETQ. Trimming took off 3 bases at V and 0 bases at J, with 16 bases between the two ends. CDR3 residues: CASSSDRDTFSYEQYF. The CDR3 nucleotides read TGCGCCAGCAGCTCTGACCGGGACACCTTCTCCTACGAGCAGTACTTC. Full variable domain (missing parts from reference TRBV5-1 and TRBJ2-7): KAGVTQTPRYLIKTRGQQVTLSCSPISGHRSVSWYQQTPGQGLQFLFEYFSETQRNKGNFPGRFSGRQFSNSRSEMNVSTLELGDSALYLCASSSDRDTFSYEQYFGPGTRLTVT.

This chain connects TRBV13 to TRBJ2-7; D gene uncertain. Looked up from germline, CDR1 is PRHDT and CDR2 is FYEKMQ (reference sequence). The CDR3 length is 13 residues. V was clipped by 1 base and J by 6 bases, with 10 bases between them. The CDR3 region has the DNA TGTGCCAGCAGCTTAGAGGTCAGGCGCGAGCAGTACTTC. This encodes CASSLEVRREQYF.

The rearrangement links TRBV5-1 to TRBJ2-1; TRBD2 agrees at 16 bases. CDR1 and CDR2 from the germline V gene are SGHRS and YFSETQ. The ends lost 5 bases at V and 2 bases at J; junction bases unmatched: 7. The CDR3 spans 18 residues. CDR3: CASSLGLAGGYAYNEQFF. The CDR3 nucleotides are TGCGCCAGCAGTCTGGGACTAGCGGGAGGGTACGCCTACAATGAGCAGTTCTTC. The variable domain in full, with the rest retrieved from reference TRBV5-1 and TRBJ2-1, is KAGVTQTPRYLIKTRGQQVTLSCSPISGHRSVSWYQQTPGQGLQFLFEYFSETQRNKGNFPGRFSGRQFSNSRSEMNVSTLELGDSALYLCASSLGLAGGYAYNEQFFGPGTRLTVL.

The CDR3 is CASIPGGLTEKLFF. CDR3 coding DNA: TGTGCCAGCATCCCAGGGGGGCTCACAGAAAAACTGTTTTTT. The chain links TRBV28 to TRBJ1-4; TRBD1 matches 7 bases. Trimming took 7 bases from V and 8 from J; bases not matched to a gene: 10. CDR3 length: 14 residues. Germline V gene lookup returns CDR1 MDHEN and CDR2 SYDVKM.

The CDR3 here is CASSIVVGNTEAFF. For the CDR3, the DNA is TGTGCCAGTAGTATAGTTGTCGGGAACACTGAAGCTTTCTTT. The chain combines TRBV19 with TRBJ1-1; D is unclear. V was shortened by 1 base and J by 1 base, with 7 bases between the two germline ends. Germline V gene data show CDR1 as LNHDA and CDR2 as SQIVND (reference sequence). There are 14 residues in the CDR3.

The sample holds a few counts of this clone. J is TRBJ2-2 and V is TRBV9, with D possibly TRBD2 on 5 matching bases. This CDR3 has 13 amino acids. Per germline, CDR1 SGDLS and CDR2 YYNGEE. Trimming took 2 bases from V and 7 from J, leaving 9 bases between them. CDR3 region: CASSVEVRGELFF. CDR3 bases: TGTGCCAGCAGCGTGGAGGTTCGCGGGGAGCTGTTTTTT.

V usage is TRBV30 and J usage is TRBJ2-7; 7 bases match TRBD1. Germline V gives CDR1 GTSNPN, CDR2 SVGIG (reference sequence). Trimming took 1 base from V and 5 from J; bases not matched to a gene: 2. The CDR3 consists of 12 residues. The DNA of the CDR3 is TGTGCCTGGAGTGCAACAGGGGACGAGCAGTACTTC. Protein sequence: CAWSATGDEQYF. The entire variable domain, with the rest obtained from reference TRBV30 and TRBJ2-7, is as follows: SQTIHQWPATLVQPVGSPLSLECTVEGTSNPNLYWYRQAAGRGLQLLFYSVGIGQISSEVPQNLSASRPQDRQFILSSKKLLLSDSGFYLCAWSATGDEQYFGPGTRLTVT.

The J gene is TRBJ2-1, the V gene TRBV19, with 9 bases fitting TRBD2. Germline lookup yields CDR1 LNHDA and CDR2 SQIVND (reference sequence). The CDR3 consists of 14 residues. With V trimmed by 4 bases and J by 9 bases, 7 bases remained unmatched. The CDR3 sequence is CASSNLAGKGEQFF. The DNA for the CDR3 is TGTGCCAGTAGTAACCTAGCGGGAAAAGGTGAGCAGTTCTTC.

The gene calls are TRBV19 and TRBJ2-1, with TRBD1 identical over 8 bases. The germline gives CDR1 LNHDA, CDR2 SQIVND (reference sequence). This CDR3 is 16 amino acids long. With V trimmed by 5 bases and J by 3 bases, 9 bases remained unmatched. The CDR3 DNA reads TGTGCCAGTAGTCCTATTACAGGGGGGTTCTACAATGAGCAGTTCTTC. This translates into CASSPITGGFYNEQFF.

The rearrangement links TRBV28 to TRBJ1-5, with D possibly TRBD1 on 5 matching bases. In germline, CDR1 is MDHEN, CDR2 SYDVKM. The CDR3 is 19 amino acids. Trimming took off 3 bases at V and 6 bases at J, with 27 bases between the two ends. In nucleotides, the CDR3 is TGTGCCAGCAGTTTTTCGTTGGGGCAGGCCGTCCTCACTTCTCAGCCCCAGCATTTT. This translates into CASSFSLGQAVLTSQPQHF.

This chain connects TRBV18 to TRBJ1-2; D may be TRBD1 (5 bases). The CDR3 consists of 13 residues. Trimming stripped 0 bases from V and 6 bases from J, with 8 bases between. Germline lookup yields CDR1 KGHSH and CDR2 LQKENI. This CDR3 is CASSPPGGNGYTF. The CDR3 DNA is TGTGCCAGCTCACCACCGGGGGGAAATGGCTACACCTTC.

The J gene is TRBJ2-7, the V gene TRBV28; 13 bases line up with TRBD2. After removal of 6 bases from V and 6 bases from J, the junction contained 5 bases not matched to a gene. CDR3 length: 14 residues. CDR1 MDHEN and CDR2 SYDVKM come from the germline V gene. This CDR3 is CASRGLAGVGEQYF. The CDR3 DNA reads as TGTGCCAGCAGAGGACTAGCGGGAGTCGGCGAGCAGTACTTC.

The chain is built from TRBV2 and TRBJ2-2; 7 bases match TRBD2. The CDR3 has 13 residues. V was pared by 6 bases and J by 6 bases, with 4 bases of the junction left unmatched. Looked up from germline, CDR1 is SNHLY and CDR2 is FYNNEI. CDR3 sequence (DNA): TGTGCCAGCAGGAGGGAGGGCGCCGGGGAGCTGTTTTTT. It yields the protein CASRREGAGELFF. The complete variable domain, with remaining parts taken from reference TRBV2 and TRBJ2-2, reads EPEVTQTPSHQVTQMGQEVILRCVPISNHLYFYWYRQILGQKVEFLVSFYNNEISEKSEIFDDQFSVERPDGSNFTLKIRSTKLEDSAMYFCASRREGAGELFFGEGSRLTVL.